The clone carrying this TCR beta chain came up many times. What it binds is not known. This sample is part of a study of spatial heterogeneity in lung cancer. Across the whole study: Counts of TCR transcripts in tumor regions correlated strongly with a T cell module score (derived from matched bulk RNA-seq).

The CDR3 length is 15 residues. Germline CDR1 reads MNHEY; CDR2 reads SVGAGI. V was trimmed by 2 bases and J by 2 bases, leaving 10 bases between them. Findings and caveats of the study: How many expanded intratumoral alpha and beta TCRs were present tracked the tumor mutation count, which was a count of nonsynonymous mutations.

The sample's time point: sample taken at primary tumor resection. Samples were obtained from approximately 76 donors, all untreated early-stage non-small cell lung cancer patients. Whole RNA obtained from tumor, nontumor lung or frozen PBMC underwent sequencing without sorting. Unique molecular identifiers, one per molecule, were present on every TCR cDNA molecule. TCRdb passed the 5' RACE reads through MiXCR, listing each CDR3 protein once. The top ten hold over 20% of the sample, which has about 100,000 distinct CDR3 sequences, around 4.8% seen once. The source of this sequence is a male donor with early-stage non-small cell lung cancer. This specimen consisted of lung tumor tissue, obtained at surgery. V and J are TRBV6-5 and TRBJ1-5, with D possibly being TRBD1 (6 bases). As DNA, the CDR3 is TGTGCCAGCAGTTACAACAGGGCGGGCAATCAGCCCCAGCATTTT. Translating gives CASSYNRAGNQPQHF.